This T cell receptor beta chain was sequenced during a study of blood T cell repertoires in COVID-19. The CDR3 sequence is 15 residues long. CDR1 LNHDA and CDR2 SQIVND come from the germline V gene (reference sequence). V was pared by 7 bases and J by 2 bases, with 17 bases between. Clones were read by immunoSEQ multiplex PCR, and TCRdb kept only the in-frame ones, dropping some. In the table there are around 330,000 clones, about 91% of which are singletons. Participants were aged about 18 to 100 years from some 24 US areas. Cohorts were assigned according to the clinical history that participants reported.

Specimen: PBMCs or T cells enriched from blood (not recorded which). This rearrangement joins TRBV19 to TRBJ1-2; D possibly corresponds to TRBD1 (5 bases). This sequence originates from a woman under 30 who had recovered from COVID-19. In DNA form, the CDR3 reads TGTGCCAGTAAGGATTGGGGCCGCGCCAACTATGGCTACACCTTC. Protein product: CASKDWGRANYGYTF.